This T cell receptor (beta chain) came from a study of cytomegalovirus exposure and HLA in healthy donors. Across the whole study: The same platform as the approximately 670 first-cohort repertoires was used for the 95 to 150 validation repertoires, a later analysis reported. Study results and limitations: The finding came from a later analysis; first-cohort TCR clusters tended to co-occur in the approximately 120 validation repertoires. The investigators catalogued 150 to 200 TCR beta chains as cytomegalovirus-associated. The CMV antigen specificity of three CMV-associated chains was confirmed through in vitro analysis.

The table came from immunoSEQ multiplex PCR; TCRdb's copy has only in-frame clones and leaves some out. Of over 150,000 clones detected, about 86% appear once; the ten largest clones hold 2.1%. Worth noting for this clone: The antigen is undetermined.

The CDR3 is 17 amino acids. Germline CDR1 and CDR2: SGHTA and FQGNSA. Trimming took off 1 base at V and 8 bases at J, with 23 bases between the two ends. Sequencing was carried out using PBMCs. This TCR was recovered from a human donor in good health. The gene calls are TRBV7-2 and TRBJ1-2, with D perhaps TRBD1 (5 bases). As DNA, the CDR3 is TGTGCCAGCAGCTTAGGTCAGTTAAGACAGACCAATACCGGCTACACCTTC. This encodes CASSLGQLRQTNTGYTF.